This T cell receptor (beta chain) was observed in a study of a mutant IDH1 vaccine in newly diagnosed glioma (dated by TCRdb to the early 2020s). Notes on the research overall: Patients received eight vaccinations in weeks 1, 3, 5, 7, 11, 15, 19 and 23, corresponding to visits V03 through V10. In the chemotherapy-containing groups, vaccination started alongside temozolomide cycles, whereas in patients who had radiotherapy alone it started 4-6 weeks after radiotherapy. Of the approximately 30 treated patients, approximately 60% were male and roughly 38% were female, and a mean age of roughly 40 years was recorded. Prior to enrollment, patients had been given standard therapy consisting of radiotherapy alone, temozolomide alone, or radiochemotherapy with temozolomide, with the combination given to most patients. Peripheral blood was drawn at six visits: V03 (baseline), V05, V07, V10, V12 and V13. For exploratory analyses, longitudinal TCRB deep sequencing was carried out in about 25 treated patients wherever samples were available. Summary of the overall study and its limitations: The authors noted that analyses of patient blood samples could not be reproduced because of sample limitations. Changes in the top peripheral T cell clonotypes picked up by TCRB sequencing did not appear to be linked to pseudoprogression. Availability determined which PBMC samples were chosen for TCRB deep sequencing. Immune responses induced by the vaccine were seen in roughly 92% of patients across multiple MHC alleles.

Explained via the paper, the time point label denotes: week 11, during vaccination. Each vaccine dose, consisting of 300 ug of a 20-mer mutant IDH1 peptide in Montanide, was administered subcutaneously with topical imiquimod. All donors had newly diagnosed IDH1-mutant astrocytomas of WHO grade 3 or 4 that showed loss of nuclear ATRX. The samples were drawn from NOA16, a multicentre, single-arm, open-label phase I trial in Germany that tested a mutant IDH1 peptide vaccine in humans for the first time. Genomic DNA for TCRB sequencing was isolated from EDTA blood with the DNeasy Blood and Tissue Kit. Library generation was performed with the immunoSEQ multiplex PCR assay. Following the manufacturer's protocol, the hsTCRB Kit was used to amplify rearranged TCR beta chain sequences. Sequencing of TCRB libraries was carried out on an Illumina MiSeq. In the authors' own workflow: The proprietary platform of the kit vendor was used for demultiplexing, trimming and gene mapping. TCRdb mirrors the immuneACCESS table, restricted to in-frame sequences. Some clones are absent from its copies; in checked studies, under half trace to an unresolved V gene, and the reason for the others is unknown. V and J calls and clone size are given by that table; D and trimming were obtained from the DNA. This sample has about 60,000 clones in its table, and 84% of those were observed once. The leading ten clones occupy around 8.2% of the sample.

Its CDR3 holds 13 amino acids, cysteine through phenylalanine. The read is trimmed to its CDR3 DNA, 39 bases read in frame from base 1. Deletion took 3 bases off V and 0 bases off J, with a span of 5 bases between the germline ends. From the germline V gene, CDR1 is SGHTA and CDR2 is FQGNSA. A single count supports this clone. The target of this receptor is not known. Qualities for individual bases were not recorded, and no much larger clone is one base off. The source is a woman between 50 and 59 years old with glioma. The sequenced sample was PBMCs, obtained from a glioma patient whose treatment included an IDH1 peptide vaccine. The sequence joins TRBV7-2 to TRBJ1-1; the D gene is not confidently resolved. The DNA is TGTGCCAGCAGCTTTACAGTGAACACTGAAGCTTTCTTT. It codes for CASSFTVNTEAFF.